The 18 T cell receptor beta chains below all came from one sample that was sequenced in a study of sequential checkpoint blockade in melanoma (dated by TCRdb to about 2019). Libraries were constructed by the immunoSEQ multiplex PCR assay. TCRdb mirrors the immuneACCESS table, restricted to in-frame sequences. Some clones are absent from its copies; in checked studies, under half trace to an unresolved V gene, and the reason for the others is unknown. This sample has some 21,000 clones in its table, and roughly four fifths of those were observed once. The top ten clonotypes cover 11% of the sample. The intended sense of this specimen's treatment or condition label: randomized to nivolumab then ipilimumab (arm A) or the reverse (arm B). The sequences come from CD8+ T cells sorted from blood (inferred from file names), collected from a patient given nivolumab and ipilimumab in sequence. All receptors come from a human donor with melanoma.

The chain links TRBV6-1 to TRBJ2-5; TRBD2 agrees at 12 bases. This CDR3 contains 15 residues. The germline V gene has CDR1 MNHNS and CDR2 SASEGT. The ends lost 6 bases at V and 5 bases at J; junction bases unmatched: 7. Here the CDR3 DNA reads TGTGCCAGCAGCTCTAGCGGGAGGGCGGAGGAGACCCAGTACTTC. The encoded protein is CASSSSGRAEETQYF.

The J gene is TRBJ2-1, the V gene TRBV7-2; no clear D gene. CDR3 length: 16 residues. The V gene's germline CDR1 is SGHTA and CDR2 FQGNSA. V was clipped by 8 bases and J by 4 bases, with 21 bases between them. This chain's CDR3 is CASRNRPVLMYNEQFF. For the CDR3, the DNA is TGTGCCAGCCGCAACCGTCCGGTCTTAATGTACAATGAGCAGTTCTTC.

The chain couples TRBV27 to TRBJ2-5; the D gene is possibly TRBD2 (6 bases). The ends were cut back, 6 bases at V and 4 bases at J, with 18 bases in the middle. Germline V gene data show CDR1 as MNHEY and CDR2 as SMNVEV (reference sequence). The CDR3 has 15 residues. CDR3 amino acids: CASRSMGGRRETQYF. The CDR3 DNA is TGTGCCAGCAGGTCGATGGGGGGTCGGAGAGAGACCCAGTACTTC.

The J gene is TRBJ2-1, the V gene TRBV11-3; 8 positions match TRBD1. CDR1 and CDR2 from the germline V gene are SGHNT and YENEEA. V dropped 6 bases and J dropped 2; count of bases not matched to a gene: 6. This CDR3 is built from 15 residues. The CDR3 DNA is TGTGCCAGCAGTCCCGGGACAGGCCCCTACAATGAGCAGTTCTTC. Its translation is CASSPGTGPYNEQFF.

The chain joins TRBV30 to TRBJ1-3, with 10 bases matching TRBD1. In germline, CDR1 is GTSNPN, CDR2 SVGIG (reference sequence). The CDR3 has 19 amino acids. V lost 0 bases and J lost 0; bases outside the gene matches: 11. The CDR3 is CAWSVRRTGGYSSGNTIYF. The CDR3 region has the DNA TGTGCCTGGAGTGTAAGGAGGACAGGGGGTTACTCCTCTGGAAACACCATATATTTT.

The genes are TRBV28 and TRBJ2-7, with 8 bases fitting TRBD1. The length of the CDR3 is 15 residues. CDR1 MDHEN and CDR2 SYDVKM come from the germline V gene. The J segment lost 1 base and the V segment lost 6 bases, leaving 8 bases of the junction unmatched. For the CDR3, the DNA is TGTGCCAGCAGCGGGGCGACAGGGGCTTCCTACGAGCAGTACTTC. Residues: CASSGATGASYEQYF. The full variable domain, completed using reference TRBV28 and TRBJ2-7, is DVKVTQSSRYLVKRTGEKVFLECVQDMDHENMFWYRQDPGLGLRLIYFSYDVKMKEKGDIPEGYSVSREKKERFSLILESASTNQTSMYLCASSGATGASYEQYFGPGTRLTVT.

With regard to this clone: Additional DNA sequences in this sample encode the identical CDR3. The rearrangement links TRBV19 to TRBJ1-5; perhaps TRBD1 as D (5 bases). Per the germline V gene, CDR1 is LNHDA and CDR2 is SQIVND (reference sequence). The V and J ends lost 3 bases and 7 bases respectively, with 19 bases between them. The CDR3 is made up of 16 amino acids. The CDR3, as DNA: TGTGCCAGTAGTATGCTGGCAGGCACCGGGGGGCAGCCCCAGCATTTT. Translation gives CASSMLAGTGGQPQHF. The full variable domain, in which reference TRBV19 and TRBJ1-5 provide the parts outside the CDR3, is DGGITQSPKYLFRKEGQNVTLSCEQNLNHDAMYWYRQDPGQGLRLIYYSQIVNDFQKGDIAEGYSVSREKKESFPLTVTSAQKNPTAFYLCASSMLAGTGGQPQHFGDGTRLSIL.

The chain combines TRBV19 with TRBJ1-4; the match to TRBD1 covers 7 bases. Germline V lookup: CDR1 LNHDA, CDR2 SQIVND (reference sequence). CDR3 length: 15 residues. V shed 6 bases and J 5 bases; nucleotides not matched to a gene: 9. The CDR3 spells CASSLDPTGNEKLFF. DNA of the CDR3: TGTGCCAGTAGCCTAGACCCGACAGGGAATGAAAAACTGTTTTTT.

The chain combines TRBV28 with TRBJ2-3; TRBD2 matches at 8 bases. This CDR3 contains 15 residues. The J segment lost 5 bases and the V segment lost 2 bases, leaving 6 bases of the junction unmatched. Germline-derived CDR1 and CDR2 are MDHEN and SYDVKM. The CDR3 protein is CASSLSPSGRDTQYF. CDR3 bases: TGTGCCAGCAGTTTAAGTCCCAGCGGGAGAGATACGCAGTATTTT.

The rearrangement uses TRBV30 and TRBJ1-1; 10 nucleotides align to TRBD1. Germline trimming cut 6 bases from V and 10 bases from J; bases unmatched to any gene: 8. CDR1 GTSNPN and CDR2 SVGIG come from the germline V gene (reference sequence). This CDR3 has 12 amino acids. CDR3 residues: CACQRQGARAFF. The CDR3 DNA follows: TGTGCCTGCCAACGACAGGGGGCTCGAGCTTTCTTT. The complete variable domain, with remaining parts taken from reference TRBV30 and TRBJ1-1, reads SQTIHQWPATLVQPVGSPLSLECTVEGTSNPNLYWYRQAAGRGLQLLFYSVGIGQISSEVPQNLSASRPQDRQFILSSKKLLLSDSGFYLCACQRQGARAFFGQGTRLTVV.

V is TRBV5-6 and J is TRBJ2-7; D ambiguous. CDR3 length equals 12 residues. Germline V gives CDR1 SGHDT, CDR2 YYEEEE. The V and J ends lost 2 bases and 4 bases respectively, with 7 bases between them. This CDR3 is CASSLIGYEQYF. CDR3 coding DNA: TGTGCCAGCAGCTTAATCGGGTACGAGCAGTACTTC.

J is TRBJ1-2 and V is TRBV10-3; D perhaps matches TRBD1 (6 bases). V was shortened by 0 bases and J by 8 bases, with 13 bases between the two germline ends. The CDR3 runs to 14 residues. From germline, CDR1 is ENHRY and CDR2 SYGVKD. The CDR3: CAISESAGVRGYTF. As DNA, the CDR3 is TGTGCCATCAGTGAGTCAGCAGGGGTGAGAGGCTACACCTTC.

The V gene is TRBV2, the J gene TRBJ2-2; D unclear. Germline CDR1 and CDR2: SNHLY and FYNNEI. The CDR3 length is 14 residues. The ends were cut back, 3 bases at V and 2 bases at J, with 7 bases in the middle. CDR3 region: CASSETRNTGELFF. The CDR3 region has the DNA TGTGCCAGCAGTGAGACTCGTAACACCGGGGAGCTGTTTTTT.

This chain connects TRBV19 to TRBJ1-2, with 12 bases matching TRBD1. The J segment lost 8 bases and the V segment lost 4 bases, leaving 14 bases of the junction unmatched. The CDR3 is made up of 17 amino acids. Germline lookup yields CDR1 LNHDA and CDR2 SQIVND (reference sequence). The CDR3 loop reads CASSTLGTGGGWYGYTF. The CDR3 bases are TGTGCCAGTAGTACCCTCGGGACAGGGGGCGGATGGTACGGCTACACCTTC.

V usage is TRBV18 and J usage is TRBJ2-1, with D perhaps matching TRBD2 (6 bases). CDR3 length: 17 residues. The germline V and J ends were trimmed by 6 bases and 0 bases, with 18 bases remaining between them. Germline V gene data show CDR1 as KGHSH and CDR2 as LQKENI. The chain's CDR3 is CASSVLGGSSSYNEQFF. The CDR3, as DNA: TGTGCCAGCTCGGTCCTGGGAGGATCGAGCTCCTACAATGAGCAGTTCTTC.

The chain combines TRBV27 with TRBJ2-7, with 8 bases aligning to TRBD2. The germline V gene encodes CDR1 MNHEY and CDR2 SMNVEV (reference sequence). This CDR3 has 17 amino acids. V was pared by 3 bases and J by 0 bases, with 10 bases of the junction left unmatched. The CDR3 nucleotides are TGTGCCAGCAGTTTCAGGGGCGGGGGGACGAGCTCCTACGAGCAGTACTTC. It yields the protein CASSFRGGGTSSYEQYF.

V usage is TRBV7-9 and J usage is TRBJ1-5, with no clear D. Looked up from germline, CDR1 is SEHNR and CDR2 is FQNEAQ (reference sequence). Trimming took 1 base from V and 0 from J, leaving 10 bases between them. The CDR3 is 16 residues long. The CDR3 DNA follows: TGTGCCAGCAGCTTAGTGTCCGGGAGTAGCAATCAGCCCCAGCATTTT. It encodes CASSLVSGSSNQPQHF.

Comment on this clone: At one of its ends the junction is not consistent with the germline gene, which may arise from a read error. V and J are TRBV7-7 and TRBJ2-2; D might be TRBD1 (6 bases). The CDR3 spans 15 residues. Germline CDR1 is SSHAT and CDR2 is FNYEAQ (reference sequence). In nucleotides, the CDR3 is TGTGCTAGCAGCTTCACAGGGTCTGTTAACGGGGAGCTGTTTTTT. Amino acid sequence: CASSFTGSVNGELFF.